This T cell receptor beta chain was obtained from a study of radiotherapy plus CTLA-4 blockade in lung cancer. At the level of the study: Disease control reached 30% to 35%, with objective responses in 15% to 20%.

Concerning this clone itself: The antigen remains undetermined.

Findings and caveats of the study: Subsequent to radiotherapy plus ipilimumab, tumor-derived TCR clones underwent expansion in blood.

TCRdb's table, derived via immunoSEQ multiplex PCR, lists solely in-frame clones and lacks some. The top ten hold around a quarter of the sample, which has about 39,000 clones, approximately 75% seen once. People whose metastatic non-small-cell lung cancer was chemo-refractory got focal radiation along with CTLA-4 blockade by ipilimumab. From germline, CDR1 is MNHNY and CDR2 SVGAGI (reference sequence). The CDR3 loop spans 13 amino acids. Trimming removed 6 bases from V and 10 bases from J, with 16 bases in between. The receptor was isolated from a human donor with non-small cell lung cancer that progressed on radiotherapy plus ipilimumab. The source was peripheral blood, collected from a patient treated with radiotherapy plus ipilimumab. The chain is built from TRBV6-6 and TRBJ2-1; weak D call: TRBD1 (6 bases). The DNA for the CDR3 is TGTGCCAGCAGGCACAGGGTAGGTCCGGAGCAGTTCTTC. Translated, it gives CASRHRVGPEQFF.